The clone carrying this T cell receptor (beta chain) showed up just a few times. Its antigen is currently unknown. Expressed TCRB transcripts were sequenced because the entire RNA isolate underwent reverse transcription. Measured with immunoSEQ multiplex PCR; TCRdb has only the in-frame clones, and not every one. Of roughly 170,000 clones in the sample, about 13% are singletons; the top ten hold 0.62%. The data belong to a study of beta chain features in type 1 diabetes. Trimming cost V 2 bases and J 1 base; bases outside gene matches: 10. The CDR3 is made up of 18 amino acids. CDR1 is MDHEN, CDR2 SYDVKM, per germline. Study outcomes and limitations: PCR might preferentially amplify shorter templates, equally in patients and controls. TCRB repertoires of naive, central memory and Treg cells appeared more similar among patients than among healthy donors. Type 1 diabetes patients had fewer VDJ junction insertions and more deletions. All four CD4+ subsets from Type 1 diabetes patients carried moderately but significantly shorter TCRB CDR3s.

This clonotype was obtained from a young woman in good health. The sequencing input was central memory CD4+ T cells from blood. J is TRBJ2-5 and V is TRBV28; 10 bases line up with TRBD1. This CDR3 reads CASSLTSGTGVIQETQYF. CDR3 sequence (DNA): TGTGCCAGCAGTTTAACATCCGGGACAGGGGTGATCCAAGAGACCCAGTACTTC.